These 25 T cell receptor beta chains were sequenced from one sample in a study of T-cell memory formation after mild COVID-19. TCRdb itself ran the 5' RACE reads through MiXCR, one entry per CDR3 protein. The table lists approximately 570,000 distinct CDR3 sequences, roughly 18% of them singletons. Sequencing was carried out using PBMCs or a T cell subset sorted from them (not recorded which). These receptors were obtained from an adult woman who had mild COVID-19 (a few samples of this study predate the infection). Cell type and time point are not known.

This clonotype was counted only a few times. The DNA for the CDR3 is TGTGCCAGCAGTTTCGAGCGGTGGCCTCTATTTAACAATGAGCAGTTCTTC. Residues: CASSFERWPLFNNEQFF. This chain uses TRBV12-3 or TRBV12-4 with TRBJ2-1; possibly TRBD2 for D (5 bases). The CDR3 loop spans 17 amino acids. Trimming shortened V by 3 bases and J by 5 bases, and 20 bases separated the two germline ends.

This clonotype was observed a few times. The J gene is TRBJ2-2, the V gene TRBV20-1, with 7 bases that match TRBD1. Looked up from germline, CDR1 is DFQATT and CDR2 is SNEGSKA (reference sequence). The CDR3 is 15 residues long. After removal of 3 bases from V and 1 base from J, the junction contained 5 bases not matched to a gene. The CDR3 DNA is TGCAGTGCTAGCGACAGGGTGAAGAACACCGGGGAGCTGTTTTTT. Protein: CSASDRVKNTGELFF.

The CDR3 sequence is CASSPLGQIYNEQFF. The CDR3 coding sequence is TGTGCCAGCAGTCCGTTGGGACAGATCTACAATGAGCAGTTCTTC. V and J are TRBV27 and TRBJ2-1; 7 nucleotides line up with TRBD1. The CDR3 runs to 15 residues. Germline lookup yields CDR1 MNHEY and CDR2 SMNVEV (reference sequence). V lost 5 bases to trimming and J lost 3 bases; unmatched junction nucleotides: 7.

J is TRBJ2-1 and V is TRBV7-2, with D unresolved. Trimming removed 0 bases at V and 3 bases at J, with 12 bases between. The CDR3 covers 16 residues. The germline CDR1 and CDR2 sequences are SGHTA and FQGNSA. CDR3 in amino acids: CASSLASGLVYNEQFF. Written as DNA, the CDR3 is TGTGCCAGCAGCTTAGCGTCTGGGCTAGTCTACAATGAGCAGTTCTTC. Together with reference TRBV7-2 and TRBJ2-1, the CDR3 gives the full variable domain: GAGVSQSPSNKVTEKGKDVELRCDPISGHTALYWYRQSLGQGLEFLIYFQGNSAPDKSGLPSDRFSAERTGGSVSTLTIQRTQQEDSAVYLCASSLASGLVYNEQFFGPGTRLTVL.

This rearrangement joins TRBV6-6 to TRBJ2-3; 7 bases agree with TRBD1. Trimming removed 6 bases from V and 2 bases from J; junction bases left unmatched: 8. Looked up from germline, CDR1 is MNHNY and CDR2 is SVGAGI (reference sequence). The CDR3 totals 15 residues. The CDR3 DNA is TGTGCCAGCAGGAACCGGGACAGACACACAGATACGCAGTATTTT. It specifies CASRNRDRHTDTQYF.

The rearrangement uses TRBV4-3 and TRBJ2-7; D may match TRBD1 or TRBD2 (5 bases each). This CDR3 region has 16 residues. CDR1 and CDR2 (germline): LGHNA, YSLEER. Trimming pared 0 bases from V and 1 base from J, leaving 13 bases between. The CDR3 region has the DNA TGCGCCAGCAGCCAAGAGGTCGGGGACCATTCCTACGAGCAGTACTTC. Protein sequence: CASSQEVGDHSYEQYF.

The chain carries TRBV15 and TRBJ2-2; 9 bases are a match to TRBD2. Germline trimming cut 1 base from V and 6 bases from J; bases unmatched to any gene: 6. This CDR3 is 16 amino acids long. Germline V lookup: CDR1 LNHNV, CDR2 YYDKDF (reference sequence). The DNA of the CDR3 is TGTGCCACCAGCAGAGTGAGACTAGCGGTCGCCGGGGAGCTGTTTTTT. This sequence encodes CATSRVRLAVAGELFF.

This clonotype was recorded a few times. The V and J genes are TRBV4-1 and TRBJ2-1; the match to TRBD2 covers 8 bases. Germline CDR1 and CDR2: MGHRA and YSYEKL. The CDR3 consists of 13 residues. Germline trimming cut 3 bases from V and 10 bases from J; bases unmatched to any gene: 5. This chain's CDR3 is CASSHAGRDEQFF. CDR3 sequence (DNA): TGCGCCAGCAGCCACGCCGGGAGGGACGAGCAGTTCTTC.

V is TRBV12-3 or TRBV12-4 and J is TRBJ1-5, with unresolved D. V lost 8 bases, J lost 0 bases, and 14 bases lay in between. The CDR3 sequence is 15 residues long. CDR3 bases: TGTGCCAGCTCGGAACAGTCTATTAGCAATCAGCCCCAGCATTTT. Amino acids: CASSEQSISNQPQHF.

The CDR3 nucleotides are TGTGCCAGCAGCCAAGGGGGACATAATACGCAGTATTTT. Its translation: CASSQGGHNTQYF. This chain connects TRBV16 to TRBJ2-3; tentatively, D is TRBD1 (6 bases). The V gene lost 2 bases and the J gene lost 7 bases, with 10 bases spanning the gap. Germline CDR1 is KGHSY and CDR2 is FQNENV. This CDR3 is built from 13 residues.

This clonotype was found a few times. The chain employs TRBV7-9 and TRBJ2-5; D remains unclear. CDR1 is SEHNR and CDR2 is FQNEAQ in the germline V gene (reference sequence). Trimming pared 1 base from V and 0 bases from J, leaving 9 bases between. The CDR3 runs 15 residues. The CDR3 spells CASSLGLLYQETQYF. The CDR3 nucleotides read TGTGCCAGCAGCTTAGGCCTATTGTACCAAGAGACCCAGTACTTC.

This clonotype was picked up a small number of times. The V and J genes are TRBV6-1 and TRBJ1-5, with a possible D match to TRBD1 (5 bases). Germline V gives CDR1 MNHNS, CDR2 SASEGT. The CDR3 has 13 amino acids. V lost 7 bases and J 4 bases, leaving 11 bases between the germline ends. The CDR3 nucleotides read TGTGCCAGCAATGAGGGGAGGAATCAGCCCCAGCATTTT. Protein: CASNEGRNQPQHF.

The table lists this clonotype with a few counts. The gene calls are TRBV24-1 and TRBJ2-3; D ambiguous. The CDR3 covers 18 residues. Germline V gives CDR1 KGHDR, CDR2 SFDVKD. The V end lost 0 bases, the J end lost 1 base, and 16 bases lay between the germline ends. For the CDR3, the DNA is TGTGCCACCAGTGATTTGCCGGTGGAATTAAGGGGCACAGATACGCAGTATTTT. It yields the protein CATSDLPVELRGTDTQYF.

The chain links TRBV20-1 to TRBJ2-4; 8 bases are shared with TRBD1. This CDR3 spans 16 amino acids. The germline V gene encodes CDR1 DFQATT and CDR2 SNEGSKA (reference sequence). The V segment lost 0 bases and the J segment 0 bases; nucleotides outside the gene matches: 4. CDR3 loop: CSARDSDRVAKNIQYF. Here the CDR3 DNA reads TGCAGTGCTAGAGATTCGGACAGGGTAGCCAAAAACATTCAGTACTTC.

This CDR3 reads CASSPGTGAPNEQFF. For the CDR3, the DNA is TGTGCCAGCAGCCCTGGGACAGGGGCCCCCAATGAGCAGTTCTTC. J is TRBJ2-1 and V is TRBV5-4; 10 nucleotides agree with TRBD1. From germline, CDR1 is SGHNT and CDR2 YYREEE (reference sequence). The CDR3 covers 15 residues. Trimming at V came to 4 bases and at J to 6 bases, leaving 7 bases not matched to a gene.

This clonotype has a handful of counts. The rearrangement joins TRBV7-9 to TRBJ1-2; TRBD1 agrees at 8 bases. V shed 5 bases and J 1 base; nucleotides not matched to a gene: 3. The length of the CDR3 is 14 residues. Germline V gene lookup returns CDR1 SEHNR and CDR2 FQNEAQ (reference sequence). The CDR3 bases are TGTGCCAGCAGCGGACAGGGCCTTAACTATGGCTACACCTTC. It codes for CASSGQGLNYGYTF.

This chain uses TRBV7-8 with TRBJ2-7; a weak D match, TRBD2 (6 bases). The ends were cut back, 5 bases at V and 7 bases at J, with 24 bases in the middle. Germline V gives CDR1 SGHVS, CDR2 FQNEAQ. This CDR3 is built from 16 residues. The CDR3 sequence is CASSPGFSGTIGEQYF. In DNA form, the CDR3 reads TGTGCCAGCAGCCCAGGATTTAGCGGAACCATCGGGGAGCAGTACTTC. The whole variable domain, remainder taken from reference TRBV7-8 and TRBJ2-7, is GAGVSQSPRYKVAKRGQDVALRCDPISGHVSLFWYQQALGQGPEFLTYFQNEAQLDKSGLPSDRFFAERPEGSVSTLKIQRTQQEDSAVYLCASSPGFSGTIGEQYFGPGTRLTVT.

The CDR3 sequence: CASRKTGTSGGATDTQYF. Written as DNA, the CDR3 is TGCGCCAGCAGGAAGACCGGGACTAGCGGGGGGGCGACAGATACGCAGTATTTT. This sequence joins TRBV5-1 and TRBJ2-3, with 16 bases that match TRBD2. Per germline, CDR1 SGHRS and CDR2 YFSETQ. This CDR3 spans 18 amino acids. V was clipped by 5 bases and J by 3 bases; unmatched bases: 9.

The genes are TRBV12-3 or TRBV12-4 and TRBJ2-7; the match to TRBD1 covers 10 bases. Trimming took 6 bases from V and 5 from J; bases not matched to a gene: 10. The CDR3 consists of 15 residues. CDR3 in DNA: TGTGCCAGCAGCCCCTGGACAGGGGGAATCGACGAGCAGTACTTC. It encodes CASSPWTGGIDEQYF.

The V call is TRBV7-2, the J call TRBJ2-7, with 7 nucleotides matching TRBD2. Trimming at V came to 5 bases and at J to 7 bases, leaving 8 bases not matched to a gene. Per the germline V gene, CDR1 is SGHTA and CDR2 is FQGNSA. This CDR3 comprises 13 residues. The CDR3 protein is CASSLVGEGEQYF. In DNA, the CDR3 is TGTGCCAGCAGCCTAGTGGGGGAGGGTGAGCAGTACTTC.

This clonotype was seen more than once but under ten times. J is TRBJ2-3 and V is TRBV12-3 or TRBV12-4, with 11 bases fitting TRBD2. This CDR3 region has 14 residues. Germline trimming cut 6 bases from V and 3 bases from J; bases unmatched to any gene: 2. The CDR3 reads CASRTSGKTDTQYF. CDR3 sequence (DNA): TGTGCCAGCAGGACTAGCGGGAAAACAGATACGCAGTATTTT.

This clonotype was seen a few times. V and J are TRBV7-2 and TRBJ2-7, with 11 bases fitting TRBD2. After removal of 5 bases from V and 6 bases from J, the junction contained 6 bases not matched to a gene. The CDR3 extends over 14 amino acids. Germline loops: CDR1 SGHTA, CDR2 FQGNSA. The DNA for the CDR3 is TGTGCCAGCAGCCGTACCGGGACTAGCGGCGAGCAGTACTTC. It yields the protein CASSRTGTSGEQYF.

This rearrangement joins TRBV12-3 or TRBV12-4 to TRBJ2-2, with D possibly matching TRBD1 (5 bases). Deletions cut 6 bases from V and 0 bases from J, with 8 bases between. The CDR3 covers 14 residues. The CDR3 DNA reads TGTGCCAGCAGAAGGGGCCCGAACACCGGGGAGCTGTTTTTT. Encoded protein: CASRRGPNTGELFF.

The gene calls are TRBV2 and TRBJ1-1; 11 bases are shared with TRBD1. The CDR3 length is 17 residues. J was trimmed by 1 base and V by 4 bases; bases with no gene match: 8. The germline V gene has CDR1 SNHLY and CDR2 FYNNEI. DNA for the CDR3: TGTGCCAGCAGTGGGGACAGGGGGGGAACGCCGAACACTGAAGCTTTCTTT. Protein sequence: CASSGDRGGTPNTEAFF.

The table lists this clonotype with a few counts. V gene TRBV5-1 combines with J gene TRBJ1-2; tentatively, D is TRBD1 (5 bases). Trimming stripped 1 base from V and 2 bases from J, with 9 bases between. The CDR3 loop spans 14 amino acids. Germline loops: CDR1 SGHRS, CDR2 YFSETQ. The CDR3 DNA follows: TGCGCCAGCAGCTTGAACAGGCAGAACTATGGCTACACCTTC. Translated, it gives CASSLNRQNYGYTF.